This note documents a single TCR beta chain sequence. Its target is unknown. These data belong to a study of T cell responses to AZD1222 COVID-19 vaccine. The study's findings and limits: Clonal diversity was possibly underestimated, and white British individuals and females predominated among donors.

The protocol was immunoSEQ multiplex PCR, while the TCRdb copy is restricted to in-frame clones and leaves out a portion. The sample comprises 110,000 to 150,000 clones, approximately 93% of which are singletons, and approximately 0.96% rests with the top ten. V was shortened by 4 bases and J by 2 bases, with 22 bases between the two germline ends. The CDR3 is 18 amino acids. Germline CDR1 SEHNR, CDR2 FQNEAQ (reference sequence). This specimen was peripheral blood, taken on day 0 of MenACWY control vaccination. The receptor was derived from an adult in good health. The chain has TRBV7-9 and TRBJ2-3, with a possible D match to TRBD2 (7 bases). The DNA for the CDR3 is TGTGCCAGCAGCTCCCGCAGTTCGGGGGGCCCTAACACAGATACGCAGTATTTT. The encoded protein is CASSSRSSGGPNTDTQYF.